This is a list of T cell receptor beta chains from one sample in a study of CD8 T cells in ankylosing spondylitis. TCRdb called the 5' RACE reads again in MiXCR, with one record for every CDR3 protein. Of some 140,000 distinct CDR3 sequences in the sample, roughly 7.7% were seen once. Material for sequencing was synovial fluid, either unsorted or a sorted T cell fraction (not recorded which). The receptors come from a male donor with ankylosing spondylitis. Each CDR3 is given with its conserved first and last residue. D genes are given only for firm matches. The size field is filled for only some rows; it gives once, few, many or a size class.

abundance	v_gene	j_gene	d_gene	CDR3nt	CDR3aa
.	TRBV28	TRBJ2-7	.	TGTGCCAGCCATCCCCGGAGTTTCCCCTACGAGCAGTACTTC	CASHPRSFPYEQYF
few	TRBV6-1	TRBJ2-2	TRBD2	TGTGCCAGCAGCCGCGGACTAGCGGAAGTGAACACCGGGGAGCTGTTTTTT	CASSRGLAEVNTGELFF
.	TRBV5-1	TRBJ2-2	TRBD2	TGCGCCAGCAGCTTGTTTAGCGGGAGTACGAGGAACACCGGGGAGCTGTTTTTT	CASSLFSGSTRNTGELFF
.	TRBV9	TRBJ2-2	.	TGTGCCAGCAGCCTCTATGGAGCCGGGGAGCTGTTTTTT	CASSLYGAGELFF
few	TRBV28	TRBJ1-1	.	TGTGCCAGCAGCAACGGACGGAGGAGGGACACTGAAGCTTTCTTT	CASSNGRRRDTEAFF
.	TRBV7-9	TRBJ2-5	.	TGTGCCAGCGACGGGAGAGAGACCCAGTACTTC	CASDGRETQYF
many	TRBV4-3	TRBJ2-5	.	TGCGCCAGCAGCCTCCGGCCGGGAGGGGGCTTGGAGACCCAGTACTTC	CASSLRPGGGLETQYF
many	TRBV9	TRBJ2-3	.	TGTGCCAGCAGTTTTCTCGGGACTCCGCCACGGGATACGCAGTATTTT	CASSFLGTPPRDTQYF
many	TRBV20-1	TRBJ2-1	TRBD2	TGCAGTGCTCACGGGAGGAATGAGCAGTTCTTC	CSAHGRNEQFF
many	TRBV7-8	TRBJ2-7	TRBD1	TGTGCCAGCAGCTGGACAGGGGTCTACGAGCAGTACTTC	CASSWTGVYEQYF
many	TRBV5-4	TRBJ1-1	.	TGTGCCAGCAGCTTGGCCTTTACAACCGAAGCTTTCTTT	CASSLAFTTEAFF
.	TRBV20-1	TRBJ2-7	TRBD2	TGCAGTGCTTTTACTAGCGGGGGGTCCTACGAGCAGTACTTC	CSAFTSGGSYEQYF
many	TRBV9	TRBJ2-5	TRBD1	TGTGCCAGCAGCGTAGATGACAGGGGGCGTGAAGAGACCCAGTACTTC	CASSVDDRGREETQYF
many	TRBV7-2	TRBJ1-6	.	TGTGCCAGCAGCTTAAGACAGTTTAATTCACCCCTCCACTTT	CASSLRQFNSPLHF
.	TRBV25-1	TRBJ2-1	TRBD2	TGTGCCAGCAGTGAATTGACTAGCGGGACCTACAATGAGCAGTTCTTC	CASSELTSGTYNEQFF
many	TRBV29-1	TRBJ1-2	.	TGCAGCTTCGTCGGGGCAGGTCTAGCTAACTATGGCTACACCTTC	CSFVGAGLANYGYTF
many	TRBV6-5	TRBJ2-1	TRBD2	TGTGCCAGCAGTTACCTCGGGACTAGCGCCCACAATGAGCAGTTCTTC	CASSYLGTSAHNEQFF
many	TRBV19	TRBJ2-5	.	TGTGCCAGTAGACAGGCTGGAGAGACCCAGTACTTC	CASRQAGETQYF
few	TRBV18	TRBJ2-7	TRBD2	TGTGCCAGCTCACCACTTGAGTTAGCTAGCGGGAGTGTCGAGCAGTACTTC	CASSPLELASGSVEQYF
few	TRBV7-2	TRBJ2-1	.	TGTGCCAGCAGCCTGAGCATGAGTAACAATGAGCAGTTCTTC	CASSLSMSNNEQFF
many	TRBV20-1	TRBJ2-3	.	TGCAGTGCCGGAGAACCCTCGCCGGGAGCAGATACGCAGTATTTT	CSAGEPSPGADTQYF
many	TRBV3-1	TRBJ2-1	.	TGTGCCAGCAGCCAAGATTCCCACTCGACCGGGTATACAGTTGAGCAGTTCTTC	CASSQDSHSTGYTVEQFF
.	TRBV5-5	TRBJ2-7	TRBD1	TGTGCCAGCAGCTTGGCTGGGACAGGGCCCTACGAGCAGTACTTC	CASSLAGTGPYEQYF
few	TRBV18	TRBJ2-7	TRBD2	TGTGCCAGCTCACGGTCTAGCGGGAGGCTGTTCTACGAGCAGTACTTC	CASSRSSGRLFYEQYF
many	TRBV6-1	TRBJ2-2	TRBD1	TGTGCCAGCAGCCTTACAGGGGCCGGGATTTCGGCCGGGGAGCTGTTTTTT	CASSLTGAGISAGELFF
many	TRBV29-1	TRBJ2-7	.	TGCAGCGTTGAGGGACAGGGGCAAGTAGCGGGGGGGAGCCCCTACGAGCAGTACTTC	CSVEGQGQVAGGSPYEQYF
.	TRBV27	TRBJ2-2	.	TGTGCCAGCGCCGCGGCCTGGAACACCGGGGAGCTGTTTTTT	CASAAAWNTGELFF
few	TRBV18	TRBJ2-7	.	TGTGCCAGCTCACCCATGGGAGTGGGGGGGCACGAGCAGTACTTC	CASSPMGVGGHEQYF
many	TRBV2	TRBJ2-3	TRBD2	TGTGCCAGCAGTGAATTTCAGCGGGAGATCCCTCTAAGCACAGATACGCAGTATTTT	CASSEFQREIPLSTDTQYF
.	TRBV6-5	TRBJ1-4	.	TGTGCCAGCAGTAACCCCGTTACTACGGGGGAAAAACTGTTTTTT	CASSNPVTTGEKLFF
many	TRBV6-2/TRBV6-3	TRBJ1-5	.	TGTGCCAGCCGCCAGGGAATAGGCCAGCCCCAGCATTTT	CASRQGIGQPQHF